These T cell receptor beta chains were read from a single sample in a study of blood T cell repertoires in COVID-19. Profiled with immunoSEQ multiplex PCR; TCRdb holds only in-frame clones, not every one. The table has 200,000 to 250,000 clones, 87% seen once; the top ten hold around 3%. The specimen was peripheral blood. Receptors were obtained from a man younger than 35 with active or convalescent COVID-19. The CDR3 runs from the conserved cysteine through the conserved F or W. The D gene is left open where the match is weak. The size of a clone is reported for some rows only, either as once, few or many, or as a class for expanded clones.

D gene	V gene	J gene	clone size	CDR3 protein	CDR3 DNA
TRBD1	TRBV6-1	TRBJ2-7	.	CASSERGQGAVMSYEQYF	TGTGCCAGCAGTGAAAGAGGACAGGGGGCCGTGATGTCCTACGAGCAGTACTTC
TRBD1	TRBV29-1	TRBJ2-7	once	CSVDRGDYEQYF	TGCAGCGTGGACAGGGGGGACTACGAGCAGTACTTC
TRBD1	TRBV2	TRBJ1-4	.	CASSPGQGAKKLFF	TGTGCCAGCAGCCCGGGACAGGGGGCGAAAAAACTGTTTTTT
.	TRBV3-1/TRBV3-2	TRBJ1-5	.	CASSPDQPQHF	TGTGCCAGCAGCCCTGATCAGCCCCAGCATTTT
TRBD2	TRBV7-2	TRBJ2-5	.	CASSSGLAGGSYQETQYF	TGTGCCAGCAGCTCCGGACTAGCGGGGGGGAGCTACCAAGAGACCCAGTACTTC
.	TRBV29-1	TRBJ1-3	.	CSVQGAPSGNTIYF	TGCAGCGTTCAAGGTGCGCCCTCTGGAAACACCATATATTTT
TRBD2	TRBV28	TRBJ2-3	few	CASSVQPREGRADTQYF	TGTGCCAGCAGTGTCCAGCCGCGGGAGGGCCGCGCAGATACGCAGTATTTT
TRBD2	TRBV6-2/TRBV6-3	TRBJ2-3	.	CASSYNPRSSGGDTQYF	TGTGCCAGCAGTTATAATCCTAGGTCTAGCGGGGGAGATACGCAGTATTTT
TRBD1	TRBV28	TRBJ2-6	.	CASSLGQAGANVLTF	TGTGCCAGCAGTCTCGGACAGGCTGGGGCCAACGTCCTGACTTTC
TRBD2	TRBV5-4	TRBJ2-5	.	CASSLPGGGEETQYF	TGTGCCAGCAGCTTGCCGGGCGGGGGGGAAGAGACCCAGTACTTC
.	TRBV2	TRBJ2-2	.	CASSLSANTGELFF	TGTGCCAGCAGTCTAAGCGCGAACACCGGGGAGCTGTTTTTT
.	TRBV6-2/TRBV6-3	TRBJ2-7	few	CASSYSNELSSYEQYF	TGTGCCAGCAGTTACTCGAACGAGCTGAGCTCCTACGAGCAGTACTTC
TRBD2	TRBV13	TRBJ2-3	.	CASSHRLAGVIDTQYF	TGTGCCAGCAGCCATCGACTAGCGGGAGTAATAGATACGCAGTATTTT
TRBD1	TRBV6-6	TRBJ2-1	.	CASSYGDSKYNEQFF	TGTGCCAGCAGTTACGGGGACAGTAAATACAATGAGCAGTTCTTC
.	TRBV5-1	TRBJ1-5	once	CASSLNGQSNQPQHF	TGCGCCAGCAGCTTGAATGGGCAGTCCAATCAGCCCCAGCATTTT
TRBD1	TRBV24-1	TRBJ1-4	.	CATSGPGTGVEKLFF	TGTGCCACCAGTGGCCCGGGGACAGGGGTTGAAAAACTGTTTTTT
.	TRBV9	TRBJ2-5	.	CASSVGQKETQYF	TGTGCCAGCAGCGTAGGGCAGAAAGAGACCCAGTACTTC
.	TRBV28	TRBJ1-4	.	CASSLFAGDLEKLFF	TGTGCCAGCAGTTTATTTGCAGGGGACCTTGAAAAACTGTTTTTT
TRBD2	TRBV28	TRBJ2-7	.	CASSLTALAGGHYEQYF	TGTGCCAGCAGTTTAACCGCACTAGCGGGGGGCCATTACGAGCAGTACTTC
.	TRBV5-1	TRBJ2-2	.	CASSLSGNTGELFF	TGCGCCAGCAGCTTATCCGGGAACACCGGGGAGCTGTTTTTT
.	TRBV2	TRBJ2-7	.	CASLPERELLLIDEQYF	TGTGCCAGCCTACCGGAGAGAGAGCTCCTCTTAATCGACGAGCAGTACTTC
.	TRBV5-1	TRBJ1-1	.	CASSAGLMNTEAFF	TGCGCCAGCAGCGCGGGTCTTATGAACACTGAAGCTTTCTTT
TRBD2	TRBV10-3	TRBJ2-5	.	CATTTEGGGETQYF	TGTGCCACAACGACGGAGGGCGGGGGGGAGACCCAGTACTTC
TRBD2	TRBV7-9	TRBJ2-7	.	CASSLEGTSVEQYF	TGTGCCAGCAGCTTAGAAGGGACTAGCGTCGAGCAGTACTTC
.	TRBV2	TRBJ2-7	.	CASTLGLASGDEQYF	TGTGCCAGCACCCTGGGGCTAGCTTCGGGGGACGAGCAGTACTTC
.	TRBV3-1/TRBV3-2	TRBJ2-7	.	CASSQVSSYEQYF	TGTGCCAGCAGCCAAGTCAGCTCCTACGAGCAGTACTTC
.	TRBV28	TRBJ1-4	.	CASRQGITNEKLFF	TGTGCCAGCAGGCAGGGCATCACTAATGAAAAACTGTTTTTT
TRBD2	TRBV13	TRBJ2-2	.	CASSGGGGSNTGELFF	TGTGCCAGCAGCGGAGGCGGGGGATCGAACACCGGGGAGCTGTTTTTT
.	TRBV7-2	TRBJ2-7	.	CASSLGRGPPRLHF	TGTGCCAGCAGCTTAGGGAGGGGGCCCCCCAGGTTGCACTTC
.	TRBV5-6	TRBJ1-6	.	CASSTGHSKGLHF	TGTGCCAGCAGCACGGGACACTCGAAGGGACTCCACTTT
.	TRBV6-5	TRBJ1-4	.	CASSLRGEKLFF	TGTGCCAGCAGTTTGAGAGGTGAAAAACTGTTTTTT
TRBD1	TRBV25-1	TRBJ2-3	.	CASALDMTGTGGDTQYF	TGTGCCAGCGCCCTGGATATGACCGGGACAGGGGGAGATACGCAGTATTTT
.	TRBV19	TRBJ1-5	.	CASSPPSGGRRQPQHF	TGTGCCAGTAGTCCCCCTAGCGGGGGGCGCCGTCAGCCCCAGCATTTT
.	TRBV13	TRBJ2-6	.	CASSLEGRRSGANVLTF	TGTGCCAGCAGCTTAGAAGGTCGGAGGTCTGGGGCCAACGTCCTGACTTTC
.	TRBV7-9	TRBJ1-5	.	CASSLGEGAGQPQHF	TGTGCCAGCAGCTTGGGCGAGGGCGCGGGACAGCCCCAGCATTTT
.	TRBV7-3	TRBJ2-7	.	CASSLARTTIYEQYF	TGTGCCAGCAGCTTAGCACGGACTACCATCTACGAGCAGTACTTC
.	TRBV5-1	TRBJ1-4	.	CASSPRGFGPNEKLFF	TGCGCCAGCAGCCCCAGGGGATTTGGGCCTAATGAAAAACTGTTTTTT
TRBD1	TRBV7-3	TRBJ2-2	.	CASSPGGRRELFF	TGTGCCAGCAGCCCAGGGGGTAGGAGGGAGCTGTTTTTT
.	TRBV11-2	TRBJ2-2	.	CASNPTGSGELFF	TGTGCCAGCAACCCGACAGGTAGCGGGGAGCTGTTTTTT
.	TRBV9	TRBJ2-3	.	CASRAPAADTQYF	TGTGCCAGCAGGGCCCCCGCCGCAGATACGCAGTATTTT
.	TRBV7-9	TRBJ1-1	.	CASSLGGLSNTEAFF	TGTGCCAGCAGCTTAGGGGGACTTTCGAACACTGAAGCTTTCTTT
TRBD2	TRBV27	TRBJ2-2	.	CASSLEAGWGGELFF	TGTGCCAGCAGTTTAGAAGCGGGGTGGGGCGGGGAGCTGTTTTTT
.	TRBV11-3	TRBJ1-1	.	CARQDAAFF	TGTGCCAGACAGGATGCAGCTTTCTTT
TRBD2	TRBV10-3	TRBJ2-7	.	CAIGLAGEYEQYF	TGTGCCATCGGACTAGCGGGAGAGTACGAGCAGTACTTC
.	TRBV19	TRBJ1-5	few	CASSTQQPRGQPQHF	TGTGCCAGTAGTACCCAACAACCCCGGGGTCAGCCCCAGCATTTT
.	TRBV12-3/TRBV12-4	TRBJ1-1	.	CASSPRQATEAFF	TGTGCCAGCAGTCCTAGACAGGCCACTGAAGCTTTCTTT
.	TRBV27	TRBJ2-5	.	CASSQYAHTDLAETQYF	TGTGCCAGCAGTCAGTACGCACACACAGACCTGGCCGAGACCCAGTACTTC
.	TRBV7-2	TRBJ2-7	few	CASSSPPSGIDEQYF	TGTGCCAGCAGCTCCCCCCCCTCGGGGATCGACGAGCAGTACTTC
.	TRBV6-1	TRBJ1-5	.	CASSEVIQRHFHSNQPQHF	TGTGCCAGCAGTGAAGTCATACAGAGACACTTCCATAGCAATCAGCCCCAGCATTTT
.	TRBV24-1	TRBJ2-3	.	CATRGTWENTDTQYF	TGTGCCACCAGAGGAACGTGGGAGAACACAGATACGCAGTATTTT
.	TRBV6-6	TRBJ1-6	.	CASSGTSPSPLHF	TGTGCCAGCAGTGGGACATCCCCCTCACCCCTCCACTTT
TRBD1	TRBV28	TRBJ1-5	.	CASSFWAGGNNQPQHF	TGTGCCAGCAGTTTCTGGGCAGGGGGGAACAATCAGCCCCAGCATTTT
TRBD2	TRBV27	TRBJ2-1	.	CASSQDEPGLADNEQFF	TGTGCCAGCAGTCAGGACGAACCGGGACTAGCGGACAATGAGCAGTTCTTC
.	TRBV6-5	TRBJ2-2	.	CASRWTTSRTGELFF	TGTGCCAGCAGGTGGACTACCTCGAGAACCGGGGAGCTGTTTTTT